Below, 16 T cell receptor beta chains from the same sample are listed, as sequenced in a study of CD8 T cells in ankylosing spondylitis. Regarding the study as a whole: One TCR beta motif, made up of under ten highly homologous variants, appeared characteristic of ankylosing spondylitis blood.

These receptors' targets are unknown. TCRdb used MiXCR to reprocess the 5' RACE reads, holding one entry per CDR3 protein. This sample yields some 330,000 distinct CDR3 sequences, of which approximately 8% are seen a single time; about 15% belongs to the top ten. The sequenced sample was blood, either unsorted or a sorted T cell fraction (not recorded which). These receptors all come from a male donor with ankylosing spondylitis.

This clonotype was found a few times. V is TRBV12-3 or TRBV12-4 and J is TRBJ2-1; 10 positions match TRBD2. J gave up 9 bases and V 6 bases, and 11 bases lay outside the gene matches. The CDR3 covers 15 residues. In DNA form, the CDR3 reads TGTGCCAGCAGGAACCCTGGACTAGCGGTGGGTGAGCAGTTCTTC. It is translated as CASRNPGLAVGEQFF.

CDR3 amino acids: CASSTTRGRPTNYGYTF. The CDR3, as DNA: TGTGCCAGCAGCACCACCCGGGGGAGACCAACCAACTATGGCTACACCTTC. The chain joins TRBV7-9 to TRBJ1-2, with a tentative D call TRBD1 (5 bases). Germline values: CDR1 SEHNR, CDR2 FQNEAQ (reference sequence). There are 17 residues in the CDR3. V was pared by 5 bases and J by 2 bases, with 21 bases between.

This clonotype was detected only a few times. The chain combines TRBV12-3 or TRBV12-4 with TRBJ2-1; 12 bases match TRBD2. The ends lost 7 bases at V and 0 bases at J; junction bases unmatched: 7. The CDR3 loop spans 17 amino acids. The CDR3 reads CASTGLAGSSSYNEQFF. The CDR3 DNA reads as TGTGCCAGCACGGGACTAGCGGGCTCTAGCTCCTACAATGAGCAGTTCTTC.

This clonotype has a count of ten or more. The chain joins TRBV3-1 to TRBJ2-1; D ambiguous. The CDR3 loop spans 14 amino acids. Trimming took 4 bases from V and 5 from J, leaving 12 bases between them. Germline CDR1 is LGHDT and CDR2 is YNNKEL (reference sequence). The CDR3, as DNA: TGTGCCAGCAGCCGGGGAAGTGGCCACAATGAGCAGTTCTTC. Translating it yields CASSRGSGHNEQFF.

The CDR3 DNA is TGCGCCAGCAGCCCGAGGGCAGCGGGAGCATCCGGGGAGCTGTTTTTT. Its translation is CASSPRAAGASGELFF. This chain connects TRBV5-1 to TRBJ2-2, with 8 bases matching TRBD2. The CDR3 is 16 residues long. The V segment lost 4 bases and the J segment 6 bases; nucleotides outside the gene matches: 11. In germline, CDR1 is SGHRS, CDR2 YFSETQ.

In this sample, this clonotype turned up a few times. CDR3: CASSGLDRGDLHGYTF. DNA for the CDR3: TGTGCCAGCAGCGGGCTTGACAGGGGGGACCTTCATGGCTACACCTTC. The gene calls are TRBV11-2 and TRBJ1-2; TRBD1 matches 9 bases. Germline assignment: CDR1 SGHAT and CDR2 FQNNGV. V was clipped by 5 bases and J by 6 bases; unmatched bases: 13. The CDR3 has 16 amino acids.

This clonotype was seen repeatedly, ten times or more. The chain links TRBV7-6 to TRBJ1-5; D perhaps matches TRBD1 (5 bases). Per germline, CDR1 SGHVS and CDR2 FNYEAQ. The CDR3 is 17 amino acids. The V gene lost 2 bases and the J gene lost 2 bases, with 16 bases spanning the gap. CDR3 loop: CASSLTTGGWGNQPQHF. The CDR3 DNA reads TGTGCCAGCAGCTTAACTACGGGGGGTTGGGGCAATCAGCCCCAGCATTTT.

The chain is built from TRBV5-6 and TRBJ1-1; TRBD1 is a possible D gene (5 bases). The CDR3 sequence is 13 residues long. The germline CDR1 and CDR2 sequences are SGHDT and YYEEEE. Trimming removed 4 bases from V and 12 bases from J, with 19 bases in between. CDR3 amino acids: CASSAGLAVGTFF. CDR3 in DNA: TGTGCCAGCAGCGCGGGACTCGCCGTTGGGACTTTCTTT.

The V gene is TRBV7-2, the J gene TRBJ1-1; 7 nucleotides line up with TRBD1. The CDR3 sequence is 13 residues long. V was clipped by 1 base and J by 10 bases; unmatched bases: 6. Germline values: CDR1 SGHTA, CDR2 FQGNSA. The CDR3 loop reads CASSLDVTGIAFF. DNA of the CDR3: TGTGCCAGCAGCTTAGATGTGACAGGGATAGCTTTCTTT.

This clonotype was seen ten or more times. The V call is TRBV5-6, the J call TRBJ2-5; TRBD1 aligns across 9 bases. Germline assignment: CDR1 SGHDT and CDR2 YYEEEE. V trimming: 2 bases; J trimming: 3 bases; junction bases outside the gene matches: 5. CDR3 size: 15 residues. The CDR3 here is CASSFPGQGKETQYF. The CDR3 DNA is TGTGCCAGCAGCTTTCCGGGACAGGGAAAAGAGACCCAGTACTTC.

This clonotype came up many times. The J gene is TRBJ1-5, the V gene TRBV2, with TRBD1 as a possible D gene (5 bases). The CDR3 is 16 residues long. Trimming took 3 bases from V and 4 from J, leaving 16 bases between them. CDR1 is SNHLY and CDR2 is FYNNEI in the germline V gene. The DNA of the CDR3 is TGTGCCAGCAGTGAGGGGGGGTACGGCGCTAATCAGCCCCAGCATTTT. Encoded protein: CASSEGGYGANQPQHF.

This clonotype was observed at least ten times. This sequence joins TRBV7-2 and TRBJ2-1; possibly TRBD1 for D (6 bases). The CDR3 extends over 14 amino acids. Trimming pared 3 bases from V and 1 base from J, leaving 7 bases between. Germline CDR1 and CDR2: SGHTA and FQGNSA. CDR3 sequence reads: CASSFGQSYNEQFF. The CDR3 DNA is TGTGCCAGCAGCTTTGGACAGTCCTACAATGAGCAGTTCTTC.

At least ten counts were recorded for this clonotype. The CDR3 is CASSVPSGRSKETQYF. The DNA for the CDR3 is TGTGCCAGCAGTGTACCTTCCGGCAGGTCAAAAGAGACCCAGTACTTC. The J gene is TRBJ2-5, the V gene TRBV28; D not resolved. V shed 5 bases and J shed 3 bases, with 19 bases lying between them. This CDR3 has 16 amino acids. CDR1 is MDHEN and CDR2 is SYDVKM in the germline V gene.

In its sample, this clonotype was seen a few times. The rearrangement uses TRBV7-3 and TRBJ2-3; possibly TRBD1 for D (6 bases). Germline assignment: CDR1 SGHTA and CDR2 FQGTGA. V was shortened by 4 bases and J by 7 bases, with 9 bases between the two germline ends. This CDR3 has 12 amino acids. CDR3 loop: CASSSQGNTQYF. Here the CDR3 DNA reads TGTGCCAGCAGCTCGCAGGGGAATACGCAGTATTTT.

Ten or more counts support this clonotype. The genes are TRBV5-1 and TRBJ2-5; D not certain. The CDR3 consists of 12 residues. The germline V gene encodes CDR1 SGHRS and CDR2 YFSETQ. Trimming took off 0 bases at V and 1 base at J, with 1 base between the two ends. The DNA of the CDR3 is TGCGCCAGCAGCTTGGCCCAAGAGACCCAGTACTTC. It is translated as CASSLAQETQYF.

This clonotype was seen only a few times. The chain combines TRBV20-1 with TRBJ2-5; TRBD2 is a possible D gene (6 bases). The germline gives CDR1 DFQATT, CDR2 SNEGSKA (reference sequence). The V end lost 8 bases, the J end lost 1 base, and 14 bases lay between the germline ends. The CDR3 is made up of 13 amino acids. The CDR3 region is CSPRVGGQETQYF. The CDR3 DNA follows: TGCAGTCCCAGGGTGGGGGGCCAAGAGACCCAGTACTTC.